This TCR beta chain was recovered during a study of blood T cell repertoires in COVID-19. Background on the study: Whether acute or convalescent, the COVID-19 samples came from the United States, Italy and Spain. Nucleic acid was either cDNA or gDNA, and it came from T cells, B-cell-depleted T cells, or PBMCs.

Each participant's cohort was designated according to participant-reported clinical history. Recovered Cohort 3 donors showed two negative PCRs, clearance, or symptom resolution. Comments on this clone: At one of its ends the junction is not consistent with the germline gene, which may arise from a read error.

Germline loops: CDR1 KGHSH, CDR2 LQKENI. CDR3 length equals 17 residues. The method was immunoSEQ multiplex PCR; TCRdb's version includes in-frame clones alone and lacks a portion of them. The data show 200,000 to 250,000 clones, with 85% to 95% seen just once and under 2.5% held by the top ten. Sequencing was done on a sample of PBMCs or T cells enriched from blood (not recorded which). The V and J genes are TRBV18 and TRBJ1-2, with D perhaps matching TRBD1 (5 bases). The sequence was obtained from a woman younger than 35 who had recovered from COVID-19. CDR3 residues: CASSPETRGRWPLGYTF. The CDR3, as DNA: TGCGCCAGCTCACCAGAGACTAGGGGCAGATGGCCCCTTGGCTACACCTTC. Using reference TRBV18 and TRBJ1-2 for the parts outside the CDR3, the full variable domain is NAGVMQNPRHLVRRRGQEARLRCSPMKGHSHVYWYRQLPEEGLKFMVYLQKENIIDESGMPKERFSAEFPKEGPSILRIQQVVRGDSAAYFCASSPETRGRWPLGYTFGSGTRLTVV.